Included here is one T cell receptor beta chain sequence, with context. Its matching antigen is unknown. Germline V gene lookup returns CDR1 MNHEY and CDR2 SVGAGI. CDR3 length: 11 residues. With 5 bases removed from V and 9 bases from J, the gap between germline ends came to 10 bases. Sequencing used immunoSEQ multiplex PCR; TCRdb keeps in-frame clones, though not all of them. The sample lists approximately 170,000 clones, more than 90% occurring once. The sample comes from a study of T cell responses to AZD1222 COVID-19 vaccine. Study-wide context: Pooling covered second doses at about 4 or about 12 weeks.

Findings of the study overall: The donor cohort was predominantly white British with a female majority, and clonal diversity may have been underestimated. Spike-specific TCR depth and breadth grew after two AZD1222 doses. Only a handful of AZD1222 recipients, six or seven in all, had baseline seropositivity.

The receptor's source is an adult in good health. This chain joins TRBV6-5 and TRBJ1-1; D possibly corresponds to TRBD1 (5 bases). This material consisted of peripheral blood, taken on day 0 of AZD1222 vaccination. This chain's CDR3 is CASSKGIKAFF. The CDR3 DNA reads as TGTGCCAGCAGTAAGGGGATAAAAGCTTTCTTT.